Listed below are T cell receptor beta chains from one sample, sequenced in a study of molecular identifiers for immune sequencing clone quantification. MiXCR, run by TCRdb on the PCR reads, gives a single entry per CDR3 protein. Found here are around 40,000 distinct CDR3 sequences, roughly 21% of them singletons; the top ten hold under 1.3%. The sequenced material came from naive CD8+ T cells from blood, with Jurkat cell RNA spiked in. Receptors were obtained from a human donor in good health. Some libraries in this study had Jurkat cell RNA spiked in. The CDR3 runs from the conserved cysteine through the conserved F or W. D genes are given only for firm matches. Size tells how often a clone was seen (once, few, many) or the class of an expanded clone, and some rows leave it out.

j_call,v_call,clone_size,d_call,cdr3_nt,cdr3_aa
TRBJ2-7,TRBV27,NA,TRBD2,TGTGCCAGCAGTTTATCGTTCGGACTAGGTGGGATCTACGAGCAGTACTTC,CASSLSFGLGGIYEQYF
TRBJ1-1,TRBV6-5,many,NA,TGTGCCAGCAGTTACTCAGGGGTTGAAGCTTTCTTT,CASSYSGVEAFF
TRBJ2-3,TRBV7-9,many,NA,TGTGCCAGCAGTTTGGGTGCAGATACGCAGTATTTT,CASSLGADTQYF
TRBJ2-3,TRBV6-5,many,TRBD1,TGTGCCAGCAGTTACCCGGGACAGGGGGTAGATACGCAGTATTTT,CASSYPGQGVDTQYF
TRBJ1-5,TRBV12-3/TRBV12-4,many,TRBD1,TGTGCCAGCAGCTCGGGACAGTATAGCAATCAGCCCCAGCATTTT,CASSSGQYSNQPQHF
TRBJ2-1,TRBV11-2,many,TRBD2,TGTGCCAGCAGCTTGGGACTAGCTTCCGATGAGCAGTTCTTC,CASSLGLASDEQFF
TRBJ1-4,TRBV4-3,many,NA,TGCGCCAGCAGCCAAGATTGGTCGGCAGCTTCGAATGAAAAACTGTTTTTT,CASSQDWSAASNEKLFF
TRBJ1-1,TRBV12-3/TRBV12-4,many,NA,TGTGCCAGCAGTTTTAACAGTCCTGCTGAAGCTTTCTTT,CASSFNSPAEAFF
TRBJ1-2,TRBV4-2,many,NA,TGTGCCAGCAGCCAAGATAACCTAGTGGGCTATGGCTACACCTTC,CASSQDNLVGYGYTF
TRBJ1-2,TRBV5-6,many,NA,TGTGCCAGCAGCCCCCCGGACGGCAACTTCTATGGCTACACCTTC,CASSPPDGNFYGYTF
TRBJ2-2,TRBV6-2/TRBV6-3,many,TRBD2,TGTGCCAGCAGCTACTCAGTAGCGGGCACCGGGGAGCTGTTTTTT,CASSYSVAGTGELFF
TRBJ1-1,TRBV9,many,TRBD1,TGTGCCAGCAGCCCAGGACAGGGGTTGAACACTGAAGCTTTCTTT,CASSPGQGLNTEAFF
TRBJ1-1,TRBV30,many,NA,TGTGCCTGGACTGGGTGGAGCACTGAAGCTTTCTTT,CAWTGWSTEAFF
TRBJ2-2,TRBV4-3,many,NA,TGCGCCAGCAGCCAGGAAAACCCTTTGAACACCGGGGAGCTGTTTTTT,CASSQENPLNTGELFF
TRBJ2-3,TRBV6-2/TRBV6-3,many,NA,TGTGCCAGCAGAAATAGCGCGGATACGCAGTATTTT,CASRNSADTQYF
TRBJ2-3,TRBV30,many,NA,TGTGCCTGGAGTGTCATGGCAGATACGCAGTATTTT,CAWSVMADTQYF
TRBJ2-3,TRBV5-3,NA,NA,TGTGCCAGCAGCTTGGTGGGTAGAAGCACAGATACGCAGTATTTT,CASSLVGRSTDTQYF
TRBJ2-3,TRBV4-1,many,NA,TGCGCCAGCAGCCAAGGGTCTAGCAGCACAGATACGCAGTATTTT,CASSQGSSSTDTQYF
TRBJ2-4,TRBV6-4,NA,TRBD2,TGTGCCAGCAGCTCAGATGGGACTAGCGGGAGAAACATTCAGTACTTT,CASSSDGTSGRNIQYF
TRBJ2-3,TRBV5-4,many,TRBD2,TGTGCCAGCAGCTTGTTTGCTAGCGGGGACTTCACAGATACGCAGTATTTT,CASSLFASGDFTDTQYF
TRBJ2-1,TRBV11-3,many,TRBD1,TGTGCCAGCAGCTTAGACAGGGGGCGTGAGCAGTTCTTC,CASSLDRGREQFF
TRBJ2-7,TRBV28,many,NA,TGTGCCAGCAGTTTTCGGAGCCAGGCGGGCTACGAGCAGTACTTC,CASSFRSQAGYEQYF
TRBJ2-7,TRBV6-6,NA,NA,TGTGCCAGCAGTTACACCGGGGCCCGGTACGAGCAGTACTTC,CASSYTGARYEQYF
TRBJ2-5,TRBV11-2,many,TRBD1,TGTGCCAGCAGCGATCATCCACCGGGACAGGGGAGAGAGACCCAGTACTTC,CASSDHPPGQGRETQYF
TRBJ2-7,TRBV9,many,NA,TGTGCCAGCAGCATAACCGGGACTGCCTACGAGCAGTACTTC,CASSITGTAYEQYF
TRBJ2-7,TRBV20-1,NA,NA,TGCAGTGCTAGAGAGGGCCGGGCTGCAATGTATTACGAGCAGTACTTC,CSAREGRAAMYYEQYF
TRBJ1-1,TRBV30,NA,NA,TGTGCCTGGACAGGGAGCCCAATGAACACTGAAGCTTTCTTT,CAWTGSPMNTEAFF
TRBJ2-2,TRBV6-5,many,NA,TGTGCCAGCAGAGAGACAGGCCTGAACACCGGGGAGCTGTTTTTT,CASRETGLNTGELFF
TRBJ2-1,TRBV6-5,NA,TRBD2,TGTGCCAGCAGTTCCTCGGGACTAGCGGGGGGAGGGCCCTACAATGAGCAGTTCTTC,CASSSSGLAGGGPYNEQFF
TRBJ1-6,TRBV7-9,many,NA,TGTGCCAGCAGCTTAGTAGGGCGCGATCCGAATTCACCCCTCCACTTT,CASSLVGRDPNSPLHF
TRBJ2-2,TRBV19,many,NA,TGTGCCAGTAGTTTGGCAGGGGTGGTCACCGGGGAGCTGTTTTTT,CASSLAGVVTGELFF
TRBJ2-7,TRBV2,many,NA,TGTGCCAACAGTCTCCCGGACGAGCAGTACTTC,CANSLPDEQYF
TRBJ2-7,TRBV6-1,many,NA,TGTGCCAGCACGGACAACCCCGGATACGAGCAGTACTTC,CASTDNPGYEQYF
TRBJ2-3,TRBV11-2,many,NA,TGTGCCAGCAGCTTATTACAGGGCGCAGATACGCAGTATTTT,CASSLLQGADTQYF
TRBJ2-3,TRBV28,NA,TRBD2,TGTGCCAGCAGTCGAGCGGGAGGGTCGTTAGATACGCAGTACTTT,CASSRAGGSLDTQYF
TRBJ2-1,TRBV4-1,many,NA,TGCGCCAGCAGCCAAGGGGTGGGGAACGGGGCCTACAATGAGCAGTTCTTC,CASSQGVGNGAYNEQFF
TRBJ1-2,TRBV14,many,NA,TGTGCCAGCAGCCAAGGAGTCAGATCGTGGCACTATGGCTACACCTTC,CASSQGVRSWHYGYTF
TRBJ1-1,TRBV20-1,many,TRBD1,TGCAGTGCTGCAGGGGGCGATTGGTCTGAAGCTTTCTTT,CSAAGGDWSEAFF
TRBJ2-5,TRBV29-1,many,TRBD1,TGCAGCGTTGAGAGCCGGGACAGGGGGCTAGAGACCCAGTACTTC,CSVESRDRGLETQYF
TRBJ2-3,TRBV6-4,many,NA,TGTGCCAGCAGTGACTCGGGTGCAGGCTCAGATACGCAGTATTTT,CASSDSGAGSDTQYF
TRBJ1-1,TRBV7-8,many,NA,TGTGCCAGCAGCCCGATCGAGGGGGAGGGTTTAAATGCTTTCTTT,CASSPIEGEGLNAFF
TRBJ1-2,TRBV19,many,NA,TGTGCCAGTAGTATAATTGGGAATTCTGGCTACACCTTC,CASSIIGNSGYTF
TRBJ1-6,TRBV30,NA,NA,TGTGCCTGGAGTGACCCGGCCAGGGGCGGAAATAATTCACCCCTCCACTTT,CAWSDPARGGNNSPLHF
TRBJ2-3,TRBV2,many,TRBD1,TGTGCCAGCAGTGATACAAGGTGGACAGGGGTTCCAGATACGCAGTATTTT,CASSDTRWTGVPDTQYF
TRBJ1-5,TRBV4-1,many,NA,TGCGCCAGCAGCCAAGATGCGCGTTCGGGGTACCAGCCCCAGCATTTT,CASSQDARSGYQPQHF